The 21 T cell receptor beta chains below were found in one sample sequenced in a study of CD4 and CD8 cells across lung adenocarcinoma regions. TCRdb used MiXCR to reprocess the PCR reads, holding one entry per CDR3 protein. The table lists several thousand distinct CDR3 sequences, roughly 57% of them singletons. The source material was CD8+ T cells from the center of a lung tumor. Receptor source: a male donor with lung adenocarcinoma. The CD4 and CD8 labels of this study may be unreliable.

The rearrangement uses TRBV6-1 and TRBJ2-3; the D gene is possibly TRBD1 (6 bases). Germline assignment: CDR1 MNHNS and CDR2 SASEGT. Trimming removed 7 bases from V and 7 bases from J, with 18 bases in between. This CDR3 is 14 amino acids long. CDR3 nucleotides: TGTGCCAGCAAACCGGGACATCAACCCAATACGCAGTATTTT. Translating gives CASKPGHQPNTQYF.

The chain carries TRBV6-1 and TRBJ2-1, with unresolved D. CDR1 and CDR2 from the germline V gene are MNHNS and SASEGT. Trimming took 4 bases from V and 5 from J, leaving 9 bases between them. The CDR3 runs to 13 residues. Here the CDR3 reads CASSGRRDNEQFF. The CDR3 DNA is TGTGCCAGCAGTGGGAGACGAGACAATGAGCAGTTCTTC.

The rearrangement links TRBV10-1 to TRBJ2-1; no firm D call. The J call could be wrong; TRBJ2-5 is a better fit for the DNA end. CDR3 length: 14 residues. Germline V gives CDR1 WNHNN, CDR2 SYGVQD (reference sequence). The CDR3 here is CASSESGRQETQYF. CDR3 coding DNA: TGCGCCAGCAGTGAGTCAGGTCGACAAGAGACCCAGTACTTC.

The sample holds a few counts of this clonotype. The CDR3 sequence: CAETGLGGKETQYF. The CDR3 DNA reads as TGTGCGGAAACCGGCCTAGGTGGCAAAGAGACCCAGTATTTT. V usage is TRBV7-2 and J usage is TRBJ2-3, with D unresolved. Germline lookup yields CDR1 SGHTA and CDR2 FQGNSA. This CDR3 contains 14 residues.

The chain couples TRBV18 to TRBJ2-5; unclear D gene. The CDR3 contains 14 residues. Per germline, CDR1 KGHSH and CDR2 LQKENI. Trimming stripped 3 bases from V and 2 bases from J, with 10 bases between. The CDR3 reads CASSPIMGQETQYF. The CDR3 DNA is TGTGCCAGCTCACCCATAATGGGACAAGAGACCCAGTACTTC. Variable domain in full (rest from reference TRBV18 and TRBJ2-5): NAGVMQNPRHLVRRRGQEARLRCSPMKGHSHVYWYRQLPEEGLKFMVYLQKENIIDESGMPKERFSAEFPKEGPSILRIQQVVRGDSAAYFCASSPIMGQETQYFGPGTRLLVL.

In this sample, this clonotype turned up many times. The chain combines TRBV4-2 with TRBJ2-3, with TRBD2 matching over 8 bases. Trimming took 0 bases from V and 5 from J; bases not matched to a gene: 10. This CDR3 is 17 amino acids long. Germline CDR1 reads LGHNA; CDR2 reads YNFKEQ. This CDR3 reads CASSQDSSGGGGDTQYF. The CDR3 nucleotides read TGTGCCAGCAGCCAAGATTCGAGCGGGGGTGGTGGAGATACGCAGTATTTT.

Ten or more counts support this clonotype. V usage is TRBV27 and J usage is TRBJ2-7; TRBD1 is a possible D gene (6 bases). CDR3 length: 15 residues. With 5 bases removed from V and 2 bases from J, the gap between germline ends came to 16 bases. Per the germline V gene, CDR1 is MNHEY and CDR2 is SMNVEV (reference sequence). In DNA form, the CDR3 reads TGTGCCAGCAGTACCCGGACAGACGCGACCTACGAGCAGTACTTC. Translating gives CASSTRTDATYEQYF.

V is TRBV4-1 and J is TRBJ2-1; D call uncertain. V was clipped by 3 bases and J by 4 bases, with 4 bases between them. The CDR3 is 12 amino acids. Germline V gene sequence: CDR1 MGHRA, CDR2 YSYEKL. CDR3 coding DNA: TGCGCCAGCAGCCACCAATACAATGAGCAGTTCTTC. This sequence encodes CASSHQYNEQFF.

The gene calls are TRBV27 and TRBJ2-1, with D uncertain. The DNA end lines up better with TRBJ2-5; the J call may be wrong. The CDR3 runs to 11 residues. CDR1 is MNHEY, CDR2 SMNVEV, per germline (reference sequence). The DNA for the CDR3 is TGTGCCAGCAGTTATCAAGAGACCCAGTACTTC. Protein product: CASSYQETQYF.

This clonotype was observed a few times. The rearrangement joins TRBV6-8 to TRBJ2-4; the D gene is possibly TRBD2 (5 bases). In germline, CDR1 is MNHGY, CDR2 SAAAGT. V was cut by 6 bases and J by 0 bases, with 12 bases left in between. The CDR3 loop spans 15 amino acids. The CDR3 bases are TGTGCCAGCAGGGGAGAAAGTGTAGCCAAAAACATTCAGTACTTC. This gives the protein CASRGESVAKNIQYF.

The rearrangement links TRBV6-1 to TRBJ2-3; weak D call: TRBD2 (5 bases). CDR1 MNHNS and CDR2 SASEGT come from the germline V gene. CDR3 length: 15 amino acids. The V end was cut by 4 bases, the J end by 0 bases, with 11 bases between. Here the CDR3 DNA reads TGTGCCAGCAGTGTTCTAGCAGCTAGCACAGATACGCAGTATTTT. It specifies CASSVLAASTDTQYF.

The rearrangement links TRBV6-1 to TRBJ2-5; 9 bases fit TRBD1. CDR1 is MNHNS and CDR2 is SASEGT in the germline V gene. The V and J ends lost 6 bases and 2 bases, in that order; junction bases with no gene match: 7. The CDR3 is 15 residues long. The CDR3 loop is CASRTPDRGQETQYF. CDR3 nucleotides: TGTGCCAGCAGAACTCCGGACAGGGGTCAAGAGACCCAGTACTTC.

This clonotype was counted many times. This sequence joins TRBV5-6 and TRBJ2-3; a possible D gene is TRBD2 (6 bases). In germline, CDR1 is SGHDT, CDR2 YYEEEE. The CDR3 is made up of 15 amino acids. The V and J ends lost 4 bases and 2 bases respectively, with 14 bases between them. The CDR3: CASSLTGLYTDTQYF. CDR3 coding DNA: TGTGCCAGCAGCCTCACGGGACTCTACACAGATACGCAGTATTTT.

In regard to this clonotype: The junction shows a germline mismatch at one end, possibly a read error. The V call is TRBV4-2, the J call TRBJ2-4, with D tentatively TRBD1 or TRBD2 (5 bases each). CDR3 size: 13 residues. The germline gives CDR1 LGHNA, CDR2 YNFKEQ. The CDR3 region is CATGQGAKNTQYF. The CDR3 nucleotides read TGTGCCACGGGCCAGGGAGCCAAAAACACGCAGTATTTC.

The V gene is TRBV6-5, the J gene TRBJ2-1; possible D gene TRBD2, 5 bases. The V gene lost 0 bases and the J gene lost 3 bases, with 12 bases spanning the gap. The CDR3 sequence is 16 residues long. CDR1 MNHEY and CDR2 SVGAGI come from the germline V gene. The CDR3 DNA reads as TGTGCCAGCAGTTACTCGGTCGGGGTTGACTACAATGAGCAGTTCTTC. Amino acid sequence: CASSYSVGVDYNEQFF.

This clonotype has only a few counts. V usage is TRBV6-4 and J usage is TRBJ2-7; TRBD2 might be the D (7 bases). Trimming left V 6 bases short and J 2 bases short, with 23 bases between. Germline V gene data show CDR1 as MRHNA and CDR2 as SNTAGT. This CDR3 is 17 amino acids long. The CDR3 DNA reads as TGTGCCAGCAGCGCCCCCCCCAGGGGCCGGGAGGCCTACGAGCAGTACTTC. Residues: CASSAPPRGREAYEQYF.

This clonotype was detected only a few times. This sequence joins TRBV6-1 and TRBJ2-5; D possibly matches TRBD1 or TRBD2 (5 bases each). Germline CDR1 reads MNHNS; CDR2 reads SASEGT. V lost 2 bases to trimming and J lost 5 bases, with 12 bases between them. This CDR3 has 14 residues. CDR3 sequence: CASSEYGTGETQYF. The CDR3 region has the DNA TGTGCCAGCAGTGAATACGGGACGGGGGAGACCCAGTACTTC.

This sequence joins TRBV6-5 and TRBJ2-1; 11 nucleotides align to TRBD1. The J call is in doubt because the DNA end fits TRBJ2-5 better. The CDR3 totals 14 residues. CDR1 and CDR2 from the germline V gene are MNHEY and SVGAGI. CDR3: CASSYGTGGETQYF. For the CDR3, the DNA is TGTGCCAGCAGTTACGGGACAGGGGGAGAGACCCAGTACTTC.

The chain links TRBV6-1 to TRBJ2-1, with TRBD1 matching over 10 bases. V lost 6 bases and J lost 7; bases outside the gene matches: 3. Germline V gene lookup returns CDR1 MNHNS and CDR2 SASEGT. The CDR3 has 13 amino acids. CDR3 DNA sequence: TGTGCCAGCAGGCGGACAGGGGGAAATGAGCAGTTCTTC. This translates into CASRRTGGNEQFF.

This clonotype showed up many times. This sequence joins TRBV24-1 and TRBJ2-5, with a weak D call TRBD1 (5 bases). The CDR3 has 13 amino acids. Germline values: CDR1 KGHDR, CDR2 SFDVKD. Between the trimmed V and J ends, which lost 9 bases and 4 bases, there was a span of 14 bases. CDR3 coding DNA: TGTGCCACCCGCGACAGCCGCCGAGAGACCCAGTACTTC. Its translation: CATRDSRRETQYF.

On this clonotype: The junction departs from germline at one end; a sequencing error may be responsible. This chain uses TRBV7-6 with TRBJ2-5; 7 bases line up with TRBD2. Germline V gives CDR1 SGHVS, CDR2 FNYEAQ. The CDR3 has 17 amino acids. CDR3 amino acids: CASSVGVGGGDGETQYF. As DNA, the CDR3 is TGTGCCAGCAGCGTGGGGGTGGGGGGGGGGGACGGAGAGACGCAGTACTTC.